The entry that follows covers one T cell receptor beta chain sequence. Its target is not known. Germline-derived CDR1 and CDR2 are MNHEY and SMNVEV (reference sequence). The CDR3 runs 14 residues. Deletions cut 2 bases from V and 4 bases from J, with 11 bases between. Extraction and reverse transcription of RNA yielded cDNA as the sequencing template. Some clones are missing from TCRdb's copy, which holds only in-frame ones; the method was immunoSEQ multiplex PCR. The sample yields about 190,000 clones, 60% seen once. These data come from a study of CD8+ T cells in alopecia areata. Overall study findings and caveats: It was observed that many expanded lesional clones persisted in scalp and blood during tofacitinib.

Documented treatment: oral pan-JAK inhibitor, 5-10 mg twice daily. The specimen was CD4+ T cells sorted from blood, collected at week 24, from a patient treated with tofacitinib. The receptor comes from a human donor with alopecia areata. This chain uses TRBV27 with TRBJ1-2; weak D call: TRBD1 (5 bases). The CDR3: CASSLGQGFYGYTF. CDR3 nucleotide sequence: TGTGCCAGCAGTTTAGGGCAGGGTTTCTATGGCTACACCTTC.